The present TCR beta chain was sequenced within a study of T cell responses to AZD1222 COVID-19 vaccine. Study overall: Both about-4-week and about-12-week second-dose recipients were combined.

Findings and caveats of the study: Only 5 or 6 AZD1222 recipients were seropositive at baseline. Epitopes outside B.1.351 and B.1.1.7 mutated regions reportedly drew nearly half of spike TCRs.

The CDR3 is made up of 15 amino acids. Germline V gene sequence: CDR1 SGHRS, CDR2 YFSETQ. The V and J ends lost 3 bases and 0 bases respectively, with 10 bases between them. Assay: immunoSEQ multiplex PCR; the TCRdb copy retains only in-frame clones and omits some. In the table there are about 140,000 clones, 80% to 95% of which are singletons. As to this clone: Its antigen is as yet unknown.

This sequence originates from an adult in good health. V is TRBV5-1 and J is TRBJ2-1; D remains ambiguous. The input for sequencing was peripheral blood, taken on day 0 of AZD1222 vaccination. The CDR3 is CASSSGLSSYNEQFF. CDR3 DNA: TGCGCCAGCAGCTCTGGTCTAAGCTCCTACAATGAGCAGTTCTTC.